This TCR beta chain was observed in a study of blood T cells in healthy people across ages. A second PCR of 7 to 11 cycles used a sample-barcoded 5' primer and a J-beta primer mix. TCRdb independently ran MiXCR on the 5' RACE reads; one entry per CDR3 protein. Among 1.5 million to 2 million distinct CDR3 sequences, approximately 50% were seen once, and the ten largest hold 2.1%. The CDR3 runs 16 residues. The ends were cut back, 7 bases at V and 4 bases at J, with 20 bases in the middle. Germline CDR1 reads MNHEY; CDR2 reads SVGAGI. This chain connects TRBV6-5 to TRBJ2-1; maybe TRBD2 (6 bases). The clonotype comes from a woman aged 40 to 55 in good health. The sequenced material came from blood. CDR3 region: CASTPPGRGLYNEQFF. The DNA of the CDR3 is TGTGCCAGCACCCCCCCCGGGAGAGGTTTATACAATGAGCAGTTCTTC.